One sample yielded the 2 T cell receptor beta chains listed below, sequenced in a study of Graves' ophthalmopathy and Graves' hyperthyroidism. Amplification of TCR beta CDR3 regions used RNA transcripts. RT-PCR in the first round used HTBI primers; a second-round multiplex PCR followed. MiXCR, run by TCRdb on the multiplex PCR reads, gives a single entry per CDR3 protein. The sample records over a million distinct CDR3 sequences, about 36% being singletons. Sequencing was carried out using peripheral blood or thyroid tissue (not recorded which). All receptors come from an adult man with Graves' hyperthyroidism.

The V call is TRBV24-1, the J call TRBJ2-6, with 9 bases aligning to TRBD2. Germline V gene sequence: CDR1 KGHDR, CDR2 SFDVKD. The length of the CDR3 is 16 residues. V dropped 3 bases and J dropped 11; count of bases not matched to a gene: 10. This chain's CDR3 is CATSDRGVAGAHVLTF. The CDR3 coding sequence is TGTGCCACCAGTGATCGGGGGGTAGCGGGAGCCCACGTCCTGACTTTC.

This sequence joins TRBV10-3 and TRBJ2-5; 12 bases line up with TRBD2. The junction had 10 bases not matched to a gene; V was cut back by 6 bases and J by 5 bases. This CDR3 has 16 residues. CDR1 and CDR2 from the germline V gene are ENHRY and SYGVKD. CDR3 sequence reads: CAIRTSGSGTVETQYF. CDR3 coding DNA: TGTGCCATCAGGACTAGCGGGAGTGGTACGGTTGAGACCCAGTACTTC.